Listed below are T cell receptor beta chains from one sample, sequenced in a study of technical replicates of blood from a few donors. The table came from immunoSEQ multiplex PCR; TCRdb's copy has only in-frame clones and leaves some out. The sample holds 84,000 or so clones, 85% to 95% seen once. Sample: T cells isolated from PBMCs. The receptor source for this set is a human donor in good health. Each CDR3 is given with its conserved first and last residue. A D gene is named only where the DNA matches it firmly.

d_call v_call cdr3_aa
TRBD1 TRBV10-3 CATRQGLNEKLFF
- TRBV5-1 CASSLGADETQYF
- TRBV5-6 CASSLAQNTEAFF
TRBD1 TRBV5-6 CASSLIPGQGVDTQYF
TRBD1 TRBV18 CASSPRDRQETQYF
TRBD2 TRBV18 CASSPKGLAGTFSTDTQYF
- TRBV15 CATSRDHINSPLHF
- TRBV6-1 CASSELSGYNEQFF
TRBD2 TRBV29-1 CSVTSGYYNEQFF
TRBD2 TRBV6-1 CASNLPPYPGGRQYF
- TRBV19 CASSNRNTNYGYTF
- TRBV7-9 CASSPRGRDGYTF
TRBD1 TRBV7-8 CASSSRGQRVHQPQHF
TRBD2 TRBV9 CASSVGGGPVTGELFF
TRBD1 TRBV5-1 CASSLTGEPYEQYF
TRBD1 TRBV27 CASSARTGGSMQGYEQYF
- TRBV5-1 CASSISAYLYGYTF
TRBD1 TRBV7-3 CASSFPRPGTGRITGELFF
- TRBV7-9 CASSLVQGGAFF
- TRBV10-2 CATRGGPYEQYF
TRBD1 TRBV7-9 CASSPTGTGGEKLFF
- TRBV6-5 CASSNEAGNTIYF
TRBD1 TRBV7-9 CASSSSLDRGRNQPQHF
TRBD1 TRBV7-9 CASSGREQGGEGEQYF
TRBD1 TRBV6-4 CASSEGTGEPDTQYF
- TRBV6-5 CASSYSPGSSYEQYF
TRBD1 TRBV7-9 CASSRIKDRGNEQFF
- TRBV7-9 CASSSEGWDEQFF
- TRBV6-1 CASSEVRGQPQHF
TRBD1 TRBV10-3 CAITGDRNQPQHF
- TRBV7-3 CASSLLGGNTEAFF
- TRBV7-8 CASASLGGVTDTQYF
TRBD2 TRBV5-1 CASSYGLAGGPVGEQFF
TRBD2 TRBV19 CASSIAIEGTSGAYEQYF
- TRBV6-5 CASRQTDTQYF
TRBD2 TRBV10-2 CASRFSGGLDYEQYF
TRBD1 TRBV6-1 CASSDSYRGTNTEAFF
- TRBV2 CATLDWPADTQYF
TRBD1 TRBV5-1 CASSPGQSSYEQYF
TRBD2 TRBV5-4 CASSLDSGGALETQYF
- TRBV9 CASSVIARVGDNTEAFF
- TRBV28 CASTPGFLETQYF
- TRBV6-1 CASSALPGHSSGNTIYF
TRBD2 TRBV6-6 CASSYPVRGDRETQYF
- TRBV21-1 CASSKALAGATFSSYNEQFF
TRBD2 TRBV5-6 CASSSPGLEIYNEQFF
TRBD1 TRBV6-5 CASVDRDYGYTF
- TRBV19 CASSPRTVYEQYF
- TRBV2 CASRRGGNTEAFF
TRBD1 TRBV18 CASSPPHQGAVSNQPQHF
- TRBV5-6 CASSEEAGTYQETQYF
- TRBV20-1 CSVAATYGYTF
- TRBV9 CASSVLVGNTIYF
TRBD1 TRBV6-6 CASSTGAEAFF
- TRBV19 CASKNPLGTDTQYF
TRBD1 TRBV5-1 CASRLGQGTDTQYF
TRBD1 TRBV28 CASSLGVGTGTEKLFF
TRBD1 TRBV19 CASSIGPRDSNYEQYF
- TRBV29-1 CSAIQAGHYGYTF